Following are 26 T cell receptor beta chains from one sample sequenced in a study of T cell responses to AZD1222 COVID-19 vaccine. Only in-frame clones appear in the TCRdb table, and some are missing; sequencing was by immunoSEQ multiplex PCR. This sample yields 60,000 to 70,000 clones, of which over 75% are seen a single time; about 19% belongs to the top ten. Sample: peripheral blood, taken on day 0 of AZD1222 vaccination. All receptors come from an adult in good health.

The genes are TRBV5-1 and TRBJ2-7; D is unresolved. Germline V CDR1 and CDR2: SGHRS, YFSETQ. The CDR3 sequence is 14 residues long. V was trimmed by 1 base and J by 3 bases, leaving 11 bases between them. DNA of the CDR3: TGCGCCAGCAGCTTGCCGGCAGCTAACTACGAGCAGTACTTC. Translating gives CASSLPAANYEQYF. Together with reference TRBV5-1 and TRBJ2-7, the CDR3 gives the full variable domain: KAGVTQTPRYLIKTRGQQVTLSCSPISGHRSVSWYQQTPGQGLQFLFEYFSETQRNKGNFPGRFSGRQFSNSRSEMNVSTLELGDSALYLCASSLPAANYEQYFGPGTRLTVT.

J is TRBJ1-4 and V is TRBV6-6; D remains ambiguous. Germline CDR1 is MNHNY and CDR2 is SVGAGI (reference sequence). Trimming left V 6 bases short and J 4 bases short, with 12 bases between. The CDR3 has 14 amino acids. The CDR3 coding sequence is TGTGCCAGCAGGAGGACGGGAAATAATGAAAAACTGTTTTTT. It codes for CASRRTGNNEKLFF.

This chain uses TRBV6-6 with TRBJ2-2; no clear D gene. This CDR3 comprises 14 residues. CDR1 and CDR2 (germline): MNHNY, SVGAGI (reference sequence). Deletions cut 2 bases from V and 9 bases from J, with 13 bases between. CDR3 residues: CASSYTFSTRELFF. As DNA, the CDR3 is TGTGCCAGCAGTTACACCTTCTCTACCCGGGAGCTGTTTTTT.

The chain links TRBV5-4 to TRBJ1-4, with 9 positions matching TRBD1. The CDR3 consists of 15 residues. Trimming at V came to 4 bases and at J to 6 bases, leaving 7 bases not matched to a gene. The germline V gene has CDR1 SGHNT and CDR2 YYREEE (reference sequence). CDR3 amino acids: CASSPGDRDHEKLFF. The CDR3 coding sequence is TGTGCCAGCAGCCCAGGGGACAGGGATCATGAAAAACTGTTTTTT.

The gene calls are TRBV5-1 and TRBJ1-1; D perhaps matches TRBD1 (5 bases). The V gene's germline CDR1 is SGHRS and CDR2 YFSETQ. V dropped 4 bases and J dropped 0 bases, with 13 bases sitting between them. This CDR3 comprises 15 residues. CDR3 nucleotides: TGCGCCAGCAGCGACACTGACAGACTGAACACTGAAGCTTTCTTT. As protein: CASSDTDRLNTEAFF.

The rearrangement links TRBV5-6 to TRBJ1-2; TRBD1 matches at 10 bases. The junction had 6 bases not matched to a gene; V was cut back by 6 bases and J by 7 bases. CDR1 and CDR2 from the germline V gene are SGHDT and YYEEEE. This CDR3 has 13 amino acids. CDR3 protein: CASTFRDRGGYTF. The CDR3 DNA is TGTGCCAGCACCTTCCGGGACAGGGGTGGCTACACCTTC.

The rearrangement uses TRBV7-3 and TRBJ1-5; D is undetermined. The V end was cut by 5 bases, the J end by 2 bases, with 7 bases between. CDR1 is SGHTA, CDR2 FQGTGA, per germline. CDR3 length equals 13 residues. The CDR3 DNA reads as TGTGCCAGCAGCGTAGACGGCAATCAGCCCCAGCATTTT. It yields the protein CASSVDGNQPQHF.

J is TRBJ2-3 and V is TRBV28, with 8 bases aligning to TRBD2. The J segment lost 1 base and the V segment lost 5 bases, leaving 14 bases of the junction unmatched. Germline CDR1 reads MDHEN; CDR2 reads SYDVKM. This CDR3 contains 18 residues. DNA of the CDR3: TGTGCCAGCAGTCTATCTCCGGGACTAGGGGGGGGCACAGATACGCAGTATTTT. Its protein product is CASSLSPGLGGGTDTQYF.

For the CDR3, the DNA is TGTGCCAGCAGCTCCTTGGGGGGAGGGTACGAGCAGTACTTC. This sequence encodes CASSSLGGGYEQYF. The chain links TRBV27 to TRBJ2-7; 7 bases are shared with TRBD2. Germline loops: CDR1 MNHEY, CDR2 SMNVEV (reference sequence). This CDR3 comprises 14 residues. With 6 bases clipped from V and 4 bases from J, the junction kept 9 bases outside the gene matches.

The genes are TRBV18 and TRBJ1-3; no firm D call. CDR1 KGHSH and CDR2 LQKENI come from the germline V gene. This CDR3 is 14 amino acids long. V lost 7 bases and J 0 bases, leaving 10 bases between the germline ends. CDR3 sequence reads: CASFPGGSGNTIYF. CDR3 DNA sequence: TGTGCCAGCTTCCCGGGTGGCTCTGGAAACACCATATATTTT.

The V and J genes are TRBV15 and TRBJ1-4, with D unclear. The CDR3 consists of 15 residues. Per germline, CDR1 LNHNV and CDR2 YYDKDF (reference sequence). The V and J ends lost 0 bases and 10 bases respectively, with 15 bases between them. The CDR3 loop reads CATSRDPGWGSKLFF. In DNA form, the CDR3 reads TGTGCCACCAGCAGAGATCCGGGGTGGGGTTCAAAACTGTTTTTT.

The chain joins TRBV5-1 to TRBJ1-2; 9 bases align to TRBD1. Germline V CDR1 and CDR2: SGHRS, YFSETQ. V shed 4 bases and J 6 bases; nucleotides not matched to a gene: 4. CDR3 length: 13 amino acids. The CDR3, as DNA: TGCGCCAGCAGCCGGGACAGGGTAAATGGCTACACCTTC. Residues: CASSRDRVNGYTF.

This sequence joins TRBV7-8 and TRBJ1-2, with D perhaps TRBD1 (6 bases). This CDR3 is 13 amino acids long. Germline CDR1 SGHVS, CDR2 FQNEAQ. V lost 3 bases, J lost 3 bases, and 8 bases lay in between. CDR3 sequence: CASSFRTDYGYTF. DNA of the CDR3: TGTGCCAGCAGCTTTCGGACAGACTATGGCTACACCTTC.

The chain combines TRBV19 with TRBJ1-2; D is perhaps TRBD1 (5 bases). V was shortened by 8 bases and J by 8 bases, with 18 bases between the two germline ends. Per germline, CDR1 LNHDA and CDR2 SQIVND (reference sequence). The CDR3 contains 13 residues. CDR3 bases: TGTGCCAGTTCCCCTCTGGGGCGTGGAGGCTACACCTTC. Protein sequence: CASSPLGRGGYTF.

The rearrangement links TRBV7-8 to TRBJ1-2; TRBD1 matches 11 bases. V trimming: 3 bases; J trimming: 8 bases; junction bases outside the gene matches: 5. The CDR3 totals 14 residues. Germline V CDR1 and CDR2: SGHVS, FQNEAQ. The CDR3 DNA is TGTGCCAGCAGCTTCGGACAGGGGGCGTTGGGCTACACCTTC. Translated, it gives CASSFGQGALGYTF.

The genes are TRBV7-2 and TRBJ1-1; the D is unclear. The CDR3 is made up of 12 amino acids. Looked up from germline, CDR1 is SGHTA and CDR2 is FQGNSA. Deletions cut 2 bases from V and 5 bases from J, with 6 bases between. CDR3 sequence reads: CASSLHRTEAFF. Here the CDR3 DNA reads TGTGCCAGCAGCTTACATAGAACTGAAGCTTTCTTT.

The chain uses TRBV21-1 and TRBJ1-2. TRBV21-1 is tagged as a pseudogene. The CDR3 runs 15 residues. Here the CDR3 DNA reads TGTGCCAGCAGCAAAGGAGAGGGTTTTACCTATGGCTACACCTTC. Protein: CASSKGEGFTYGYTF.

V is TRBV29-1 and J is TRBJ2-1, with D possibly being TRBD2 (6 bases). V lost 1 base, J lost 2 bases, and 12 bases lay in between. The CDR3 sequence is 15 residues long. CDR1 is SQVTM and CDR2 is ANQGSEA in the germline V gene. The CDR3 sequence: CSVEGGGLAYNEQFF. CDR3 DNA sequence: TGCAGCGTTGAAGGTGGGGGGTTGGCCTACAATGAGCAGTTCTTC.

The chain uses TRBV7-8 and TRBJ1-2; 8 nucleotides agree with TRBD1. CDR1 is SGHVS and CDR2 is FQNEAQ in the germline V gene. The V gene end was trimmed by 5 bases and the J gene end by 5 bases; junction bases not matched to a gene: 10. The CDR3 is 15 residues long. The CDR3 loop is CASSNEGQGGYGYTF. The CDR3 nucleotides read TGTGCCAGCAGCAATGAAGGACAGGGAGGATATGGCTACACCTTC. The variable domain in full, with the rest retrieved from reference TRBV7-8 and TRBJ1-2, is GAGVSQSPRYKVAKRGQDVALRCDPISGHVSLFWYQQALGQGPEFLTYFQNEAQLDKSGLPSDRFFAERPEGSVSTLKIQRTQQEDSAVYLCASSNEGQGGYGYTFGSGTRLTVV.

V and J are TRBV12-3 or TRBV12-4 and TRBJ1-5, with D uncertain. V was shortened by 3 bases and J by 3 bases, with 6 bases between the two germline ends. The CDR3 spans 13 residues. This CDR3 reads CASSFGHNQPQHF. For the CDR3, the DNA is TGTGCCAGCAGTTTCGGCCACAATCAGCCCCAGCATTTT.

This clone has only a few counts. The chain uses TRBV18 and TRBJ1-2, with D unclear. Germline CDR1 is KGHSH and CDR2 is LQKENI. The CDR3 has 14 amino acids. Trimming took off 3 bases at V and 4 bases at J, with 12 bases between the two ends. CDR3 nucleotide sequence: TGTGCCAGCTCACCTGCGGGCTATGGCTATGGCTACACCTTC. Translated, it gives CASSPAGYGYGYTF.

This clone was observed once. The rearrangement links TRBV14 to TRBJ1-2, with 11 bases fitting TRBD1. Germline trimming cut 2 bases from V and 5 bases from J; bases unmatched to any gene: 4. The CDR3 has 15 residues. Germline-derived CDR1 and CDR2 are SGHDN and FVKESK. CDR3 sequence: CASSQPGQGAYGYTF. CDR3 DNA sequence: TGTGCCAGCAGCCAACCTGGACAGGGGGCATATGGCTACACCTTC.

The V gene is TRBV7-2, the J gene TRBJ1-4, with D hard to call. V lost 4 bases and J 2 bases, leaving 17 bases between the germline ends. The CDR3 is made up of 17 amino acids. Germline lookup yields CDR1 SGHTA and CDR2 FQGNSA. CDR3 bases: TGTGCCAGCAGCTCCGGACCGGAGCAAACGACTAATGAAAAACTGTTTTTT. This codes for CASSSGPEQTTNEKLFF.

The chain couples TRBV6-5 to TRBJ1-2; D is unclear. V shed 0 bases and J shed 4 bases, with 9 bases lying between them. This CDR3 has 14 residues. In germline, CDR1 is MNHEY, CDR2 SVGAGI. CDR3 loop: CASSYSNGPYGYTF. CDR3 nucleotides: TGTGCCAGCAGTTACTCGAACGGCCCCTATGGCTACACCTTC.

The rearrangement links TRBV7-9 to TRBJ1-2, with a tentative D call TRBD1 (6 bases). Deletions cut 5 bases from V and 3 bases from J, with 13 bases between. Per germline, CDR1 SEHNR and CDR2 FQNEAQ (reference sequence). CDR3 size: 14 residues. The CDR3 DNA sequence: TGTGCCAGCAGCCTCACACGACAGGACTATGGCTACACCTTC. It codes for CASSLTRQDYGYTF.

The CDR3 reads CASSQSDRVGNTGELFF. The CDR3 nucleotides are TGTGCCAGCTCCCAATCGGACAGGGTCGGGAACACCGGGGAGCTGTTTTTT. The gene calls are TRBV18 and TRBJ2-2; 8 bases agree with TRBD1. After removal of 6 bases from V and 1 base from J, the junction contained 10 bases not matched to a gene. The CDR3 extends over 17 amino acids. Germline V CDR1 and CDR2: KGHSH, LQKENI.